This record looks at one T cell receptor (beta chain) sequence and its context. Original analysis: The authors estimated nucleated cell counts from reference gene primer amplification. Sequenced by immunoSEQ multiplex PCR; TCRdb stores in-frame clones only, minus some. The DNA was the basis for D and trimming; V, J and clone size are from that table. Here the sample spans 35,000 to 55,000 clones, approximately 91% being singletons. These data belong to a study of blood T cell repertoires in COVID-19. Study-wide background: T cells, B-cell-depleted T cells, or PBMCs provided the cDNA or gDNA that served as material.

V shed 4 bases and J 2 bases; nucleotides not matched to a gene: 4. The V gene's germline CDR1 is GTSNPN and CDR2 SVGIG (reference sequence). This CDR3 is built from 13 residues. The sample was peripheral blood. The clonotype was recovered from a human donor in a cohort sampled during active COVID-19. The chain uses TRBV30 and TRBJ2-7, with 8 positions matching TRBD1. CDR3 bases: TGTGCCTGGAACAGGGGGGCGACCTACGAGCAGTACTTC. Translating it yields CAWNRGATYEQYF.